This passage covers 22 T cell receptor beta chains from one sample sequenced in a study of blood T cell repertoires in COVID-19. TCRdb keeps only in-frame clones here, not all; method: immunoSEQ multiplex PCR. The sample contains under 200,000 clones, less than 90% of which appear only once. The sequenced sample was peripheral blood. Receptors were obtained from a woman between 70 and 85 years old with acute or convalescent COVID-19.

V is TRBV5-6 and J is TRBJ1-1; TRBD1 matches 8 bases. The CDR3 spans 15 residues. CDR1 is SGHDT, CDR2 YYEEEE, per germline. The V and J ends lost 0 bases and 4 bases, in that order; junction bases with no gene match: 5. This CDR3 is CASSLARGRVTEAFF. In DNA, the CDR3 is TGTGCCAGCAGCTTGGCCAGGGGGCGCGTCACTGAAGCTTTCTTT.

The V call is TRBV24-1, the J call TRBJ2-1; TRBD2 matches 13 bases. This CDR3 is 16 amino acids long. From germline, CDR1 is KGHDR and CDR2 SFDVKD. V was pared by 3 bases and J by 4 bases, with 2 bases of the junction left unmatched. CDR3 sequence: CATSDGLAGAYNEQFF. For the CDR3, the DNA is TGTGCCACCAGTGATGGACTAGCGGGGGCTTACAATGAGCAGTTCTTC.

Concerning this clone: Other nucleotide sequences from this sample produce the same CDR3. This chain uses TRBV7-8 with TRBJ1-1; TRBD1 matches at 10 bases. Per the germline V gene, CDR1 is SGHVS and CDR2 is FQNEAQ. The CDR3 extends over 14 amino acids. V gave up 1 base and J gave up 4 bases; unmatched junction bases: 0. CDR3 bases: TGTGCCAGCAGCTTAGGGGACAGGGGCACTGAAGCTTTCTTT. Translation: CASSLGDRGTEAFF.

The V and J genes are TRBV4-1 and TRBJ2-2; TRBD1 aligns across 7 bases. Per the germline V gene, CDR1 is MGHRA and CDR2 is YSYEKL. J lost 1 base, V lost 2 bases, and 10 bases had no gene match. There are 18 residues in the CDR3. The CDR3 coding sequence is TGCGCCAGCAGCCAAACAGACAGGGTCCCACTGAACACCGGGGAGCTGTTTTTT. Protein: CASSQTDRVPLNTGELFF.

The chain uses TRBV7-9 and TRBJ1-5, with 10 bases aligning to TRBD1. Germline CDR1 reads SEHNR; CDR2 reads FQNEAQ (reference sequence). Trimming at V came to 0 bases and at J to 6 bases, leaving 8 bases not matched to a gene. CDR3 length equals 17 residues. For the CDR3, the DNA is TGTGCCAGCAGCTTAGCAGCCGGGACAGGGGCCAGTCAGCCCCAGCATTTT. It translates to CASSLAAGTGASQPQHF. The full variable domain, its missing parts supplied by reference TRBV7-9 and TRBJ1-5, is DTGVSQNPRHKITKRGQNVTFRCDPISEHNRLYWYRQTLGQGPEFLTYFQNEAQLEKSRLLSDRFSAERPKGSFSTLEIQRTEQGDSAMYLCASSLAAGTGASQPQHFGDGTRLSIL.

This sequence joins TRBV19 and TRBJ1-4, with D hard to call. V shed 2 bases and J shed 0 bases, with 7 bases lying between them. Germline-derived CDR1 and CDR2 are LNHDA and SQIVND (reference sequence). The CDR3 consists of 15 residues. The CDR3, as DNA: TGTGCCAGTAGTATATCCGTTACAACTAATGAAAAACTGTTTTTT. This translates into CASSISVTTNEKLFF.

This chain uses TRBV7-9 with TRBJ1-2, with a weak D call TRBD1 (6 bases). Germline V lookup: CDR1 SEHNR, CDR2 FQNEAQ (reference sequence). V lost 1 base and J lost 8, with 17 bases in between. CDR3 length: 15 amino acids. CDR3 sequence (DNA): TGTGCCAGCAGCTTAGGGTTGAGAGGCGGGGGCGGCTACACCTTC. It codes for CASSLGLRGGGGYTF.

This chain joins TRBV5-6 and TRBJ2-3; D perhaps matches TRBD2 (5 bases). The CDR3 extends over 14 amino acids. Germline V gene sequence: CDR1 SGHDT, CDR2 YYEEEE. With 1 base removed from V and 4 bases from J, the gap between germline ends came to 10 bases. The CDR3 reads CASSLLQEADTQYF. The DNA of the CDR3 is TGTGCCAGCAGCTTGCTGCAGGAGGCAGATACGCAGTATTTT.

The chain couples TRBV3-1 (or the pseudogene TRBV3-2) to TRBJ1-1; 10 nucleotides agree with TRBD1. Trimming removed 3 bases from V and 11 bases from J; junction bases left unmatched: 3. CDR3 length equals 12 residues. The germline V gene has CDR1 LGHDT and CDR2 YNNKEL (reference sequence). The CDR3 sequence is CASSQPGQGAFF. The CDR3 nucleotides read TGTGCCAGCAGCCAGCCGGGACAGGGGGCTTTCTTT.

The rearrangement joins TRBV5-4 to TRBJ2-2; a possible D gene is TRBD2 (7 bases). This CDR3 contains 16 residues. Germline V gives CDR1 SGHNT, CDR2 YYREEE (reference sequence). Trimming took off 4 bases at V and 3 bases at J, with 16 bases between the two ends. The CDR3 loop is CASSPGAGADTGELFF. In DNA, the CDR3 is TGTGCCAGCAGCCCCGGGGCGGGGGCGGACACCGGGGAGCTGTTTTTT. The variable domain in full, completed from reference TRBV5-4 and TRBJ2-2, reads ETGVTQSPTHLIKTRGQQVTLRCSSQSGHNTVSWYQQALGQGPQFIFQYYREEENGRGNFPPRFSGLQFPNYSSELNVNALELDDSALYLCASSPGAGADTGELFFGEGSRLTVL.

A single count supports this clone. The rearrangement uses TRBV18 and TRBJ2-3; 8 bases map to TRBD2. Trimming cost V 4 bases and J 0 bases; bases outside gene matches: 6. In germline, CDR1 is KGHSH, CDR2 LQKENI. CDR3 size: 16 residues. CDR3 sequence: CASSRESGSSTDTQYF. CDR3 nucleotide sequence: TGTGCCAGCTCACGAGAAAGCGGGAGTAGCACAGATACGCAGTATTTT.

The chain combines TRBV7-8 with TRBJ1-1; unclear D gene. CDR3 length equals 15 residues. The V and J ends lost 0 bases and 2 bases respectively, with 10 bases between them. Germline-derived CDR1 and CDR2 are SGHVS and FQNEAQ. In nucleotides, the CDR3 is TGTGCCAGCAGCTTAGCGCCCGGTATAAACACTGAAGCTTTCTTT. This encodes CASSLAPGINTEAFF. The entire variable domain, with the rest obtained from reference TRBV7-8 and TRBJ1-1, is as follows: GAGVSQSPRYKVAKRGQDVALRCDPISGHVSLFWYQQALGQGPEFLTYFQNEAQLDKSGLPSDRFFAERPEGSVSTLKIQRTQQEDSAVYLCASSLAPGINTEAFFGQGTRLTVV.

The rearrangement links TRBV7-9 to TRBJ2-5, with a possible D match to TRBD2 (6 bases). CDR1 and CDR2 from the germline V gene are SEHNR and FQNEAQ (reference sequence). The length of the CDR3 is 16 residues. The V end was cut by 4 bases, the J end by 5 bases, with 20 bases between. CDR3 in amino acids: CASSSLQAGLAETQYF. The CDR3 coding sequence is TGTGCCAGCAGCTCATTACAGGCGGGGCTAGCGGAGACCCAGTACTTC.

The chain uses TRBV7-2 and TRBJ1-2, with TRBD1 matching over 8 bases. Per germline, CDR1 SGHTA and CDR2 FQGNSA. The CDR3 contains 13 residues. V lost 4 bases, J lost 4 bases, and 2 bases stayed unmatched. In DNA, the CDR3 is TGTGCCAGCAGCTCGACAGGGGCCTATGGCTACACCTTC. As protein: CASSSTGAYGYTF.

The chain carries TRBV4-3 and TRBJ2-5; the match to TRBD2 covers 8 bases. Germline CDR1 reads LGHNA; CDR2 reads YSLEER. The J segment lost 5 bases and the V segment lost 4 bases, leaving 9 bases of the junction unmatched. The CDR3 covers 15 residues. The CDR3 here is CASSRWTSSTETQYF. CDR3 in DNA: TGCGCCAGCAGCCGATGGACTAGCTCAACGGAGACCCAGTACTTC.

This rearrangement joins TRBV27 to TRBJ2-7, with a weak D call TRBD1 (6 bases). The V end was cut by 5 bases, the J end by 4 bases, with 21 bases between. CDR3 length equals 16 residues. Germline lookup yields CDR1 MNHEY and CDR2 SMNVEV (reference sequence). CDR3 protein: CASSPHRAVQGYEQYF. The CDR3, as DNA: TGTGCCAGCAGTCCCCACAGGGCAGTACAGGGATACGAGCAGTACTTC.

V usage is TRBV3-1 (or the pseudogene TRBV3-2) and J usage is TRBJ2-1, with 8 positions matching TRBD1. The CDR3 totals 16 residues. J lost 2 bases, V lost 1 base, and 4 bases had no gene match. CDR1 and CDR2 (germline): LGHDT, YNNKEL (reference sequence). CDR3 nucleotides: TGTGCCAGCAGCCAAGTGACAGGGGCAGCCTACAATGAGCAGTTCTTC. The encoded protein is CASSQVTGAAYNEQFF.

The rearrangement joins TRBV28 to TRBJ1-2; maybe TRBD1 (5 bases). Germline-derived CDR1 and CDR2 are MDHEN and SYDVKM. The CDR3 loop spans 14 amino acids. V lost 4 bases and J lost 7, with 16 bases in between. The CDR3 nucleotides are TGTGCCAGCAGTTCCCCCAGGGTAAATGCTGGCTACACCTTC. It is translated as CASSSPRVNAGYTF.

The V and J genes are TRBV10-2 and TRBJ2-7; 7 nucleotides match TRBD2. Germline V gives CDR1 WSHSY, CDR2 SAAADI. CDR3 length: 17 residues. The junction had 13 bases not matched to a gene; V was cut back by 5 bases and J by 0 bases. The CDR3 nucleotides are TGCGCCAGCAGTCGGGCGGACATACTAGCGCTCTCCTACGAGCAGTACTTC. The encoded protein is CASSRADILALSYEQYF.

This clone was recorded a few times. The rearrangement uses TRBV14 and TRBJ2-7, with 7 bases identical to TRBD1. The germline CDR1 and CDR2 sequences are SGHDN and FVKESK. Trimming at V came to 1 base and at J to 2 bases, leaving 5 bases not matched to a gene. The CDR3 is made up of 15 amino acids. CDR3 amino acids: CASSQGQGATYEQYF. In nucleotides, the CDR3 is TGTGCCAGCAGCCAAGGACAGGGAGCCACCTACGAGCAGTACTTC. Complete variable domain (other parts from reference TRBV14 and TRBJ2-7): EAGVTQFPSHSVIEKGQTVTLRCDPISGHDNLYWYRRVMGKEIKFLLHFVKESKQDESGMPNNRFLAERTGGTYSTLKVQPAELEDSGVYFCASSQGQGATYEQYFGPGTRLTVT.

This chain connects TRBV6-1 to TRBJ2-1, with no clear D. CDR3 length equals 12 residues. Germline assignment: CDR1 MNHNS and CDR2 SASEGT. Trimming cost V 1 base and J 7 bases, with 5 bases left between them. The CDR3 nucleotides are TGTGCCAGCAGTGAAGTAGTTAATGAGCAGTTCTTC. Translating gives CASSEVVNEQFF.

V gene TRBV4-2 combines with J gene TRBJ1-2; 8 bases are a match to TRBD1. Germline-derived CDR1 and CDR2 are LGHNA and YNFKEQ. V shed 3 bases and J 8 bases; nucleotides not matched to a gene: 8. The CDR3 is 14 amino acids. The CDR3 region has the DNA TGTGCCAGCAGCCAGGCGACAGGGGCCGGCGGCTACACCTTC. This sequence encodes CASSQATGAGGYTF.